This T cell receptor (beta chain) was recorded in a study of T cell responses to AZD1222 COVID-19 vaccine. Study observations and caveats: Among AZD1222 vaccinees, only five or six were seropositive at baseline.

Worth noting for this clone: Its antigen is not known.

Germline V gene lookup returns CDR1 ENHRY and CDR2 SYGVKD. The germline V and J ends were trimmed by 8 bases and 5 bases, with 9 bases remaining between them. The CDR3 consists of 11 residues. Method: immunoSEQ multiplex PCR; TCRdb's copy keeps in-frame clones and lacks some. The sample has under 150,000 clones, approximately 93% seen once. The chain uses TRBV10-3 and TRBJ1-2; D perhaps matches TRBD1 (5 bases). This material consisted of peripheral blood, taken on day 0 of AZD1222 vaccination. The receptor was derived from an adult in good health. CDR3 nucleotide sequence: TGTGCCATCCGGACAAGTTATGGCTACACCTTC. This translates into CAIRTSYGYTF.